The 8 T cell receptor beta chains reported below all come from one sample, sequenced in a study of blood T cell repertoires in COVID-19. Assay used: immunoSEQ multiplex PCR; TCRdb lists only in-frame clones, some missing. In the table there are approximately 100,000 clones, 87% of which are singletons. Sequenced input: peripheral blood. The receptor source for this set is a man between 45 and 60 years old with acute or convalescent COVID-19.

The genes are TRBV6-5 and TRBJ2-2; TRBD2 aligns across 7 bases. The CDR3 has 15 amino acids. V shed 4 bases and J 2 bases; nucleotides not matched to a gene: 4. The germline V gene has CDR1 MNHEY and CDR2 SVGAGI. The CDR3 here is CASSWGGSNTGELFF. The CDR3 DNA follows: TGTGCCAGCAGTTGGGGGGGGTCAAACACCGGGGAGCTGTTTTTT.

The rearrangement joins TRBV2 to TRBJ2-5; D possibly corresponds to TRBD2 (5 bases). The CDR3 loop spans 14 amino acids. The ends were cut back, 6 bases at V and 4 bases at J, with 15 bases in the middle. The germline V gene encodes CDR1 SNHLY and CDR2 FYNNEI. The CDR3 spells CASRVASFPETQYF. The CDR3 nucleotides are TGTGCCAGCAGAGTCGCTAGCTTCCCAGAGACCCAGTACTTC.

The V gene is TRBV15, the J gene TRBJ1-1; 9 positions agree with TRBD1. CDR3 length equals 14 residues. With V trimmed by 3 bases and J by 2 bases, 1 base remained unmatched. Germline CDR1 reads LNHNV; CDR2 reads YYDKDF (reference sequence). The CDR3 protein is CATSRDRGNTEAFF. In nucleotides, the CDR3 is TGTGCCACCAGCAGGGACAGGGGCAACACTGAAGCTTTCTTT.

This clone was observed a few times. The CDR3 is CASSRMRSGISYNEQFF. The DNA for the CDR3 is TGTGCCAGCAGCCGTATGCGTAGCGGGATCTCCTACAATGAGCAGTTCTTC. This sequence joins TRBV5-6 and TRBJ2-1; 8 positions match TRBD2. V was clipped by 4 bases and J by 0 bases; unmatched bases: 9. This CDR3 region has 17 residues. Germline lookup yields CDR1 SGHDT and CDR2 YYEEEE. The complete variable domain, with remaining parts taken from reference TRBV5-6 and TRBJ2-1, reads DAGVTQSPTHLIKTRGQQVTLRCSPKSGHDTVSWYQQALGQGPQFIFQYYEEEERQRGNFPDRFSGHQFPNYSSELNVNALLLGDSALYLCASSRMRSGISYNEQFFGPGTRLTVL.

This sequence joins TRBV28 and TRBJ1-5; the match to TRBD1 covers 8 bases. The CDR3 sequence is 16 residues long. Germline V gives CDR1 MDHEN, CDR2 SYDVKM. After removal of 5 bases from V and 3 bases from J, the junction contained 9 bases not matched to a gene. The DNA of the CDR3 is TGTGCCAGCAGTAAATTGACAGGGGTTGACAATCAGCCCCAGCATTTT. Encoded protein: CASSKLTGVDNQPQHF.

V is TRBV28 and J is TRBJ1-3; TRBD1 might be the D (5 bases). Deletions cut 4 bases from V and 0 bases from J, with 19 bases between. The CDR3 is 18 residues long. The germline CDR1 and CDR2 sequences are MDHEN and SYDVKM. The CDR3 DNA follows: TGTGCCAGCAGTTCCCGGGGGGGGTCATACCTCTCTGGAAACACCATATATTTT. Translating it yields CASSSRGGSYLSGNTIYF.

This chain links TRBV19 with TRBJ2-1; TRBD2 matches 11 bases. The germline gives CDR1 LNHDA, CDR2 SQIVND (reference sequence). V lost 2 bases to trimming and J lost 7 bases; unmatched junction nucleotides: 10. CDR3 size: 17 residues. CDR3 sequence: CASSIRATSGRINEQFF. CDR3 nucleotides: TGTGCCAGTAGTATAAGGGCCACTAGCGGGAGAATTAATGAGCAGTTCTTC.

The V gene is TRBV28, the J gene TRBJ1-1; D not resolved. Deletions cut 7 bases from V and 5 bases from J, with 20 bases between. The germline CDR1 and CDR2 sequences are MDHEN and SYDVKM. The CDR3 has 15 residues. The CDR3 coding sequence is TGTGCCAGCACCCGAGGACGATTGGGAGGGACTGAAGCTTTCTTT. Translation gives CASTRGRLGGTEAFF.